Shown below are 8 T cell receptor beta chains from a single sample sequenced in a study of blood T cell repertoires in COVID-19. Repertoires were generated with immunoSEQ multiplex PCR, while TCRdb's copy carries only in-frame clones and drops some. The table includes approximately 300,000 clones, around 80% detected once. The sequencing input was peripheral blood. These receptors were taken from a woman in her forties or fifties with acute or convalescent COVID-19.

The chain couples TRBV7-2 to TRBJ2-3; tentatively, D is TRBD2 (5 bases). This CDR3 is built from 14 residues. Trimming removed 0 bases from V and 10 bases from J, with 14 bases in between. Germline V gene sequence: CDR1 SGHTA, CDR2 FQGNSA. The CDR3 sequence is CASSLAPTSPAQYF. The CDR3 DNA sequence: TGTGCCAGCAGCTTAGCCCCAACTAGTCCGGCGCAGTATTTT.

The chain carries TRBV27 and TRBJ2-5; no firm D call. The CDR3 extends over 13 amino acids. Germline values: CDR1 MNHEY, CDR2 SMNVEV (reference sequence). The V and J ends lost 2 bases and 1 base respectively, with 5 bases between them. CDR3 coding DNA: TGTGCCAGCAGTTTACCGGGCCAAGAGACCCAGTACTTC. It translates to CASSLPGQETQYF.

The rearrangement joins TRBV3-1 (or the pseudogene TRBV3-2) to TRBJ2-3; a weak D match, TRBD2 (5 bases). Germline assignment: CDR1 LGHDT and CDR2 YNNKEL (reference sequence). V was pared by 4 bases and J by 0 bases, with 14 bases between. This CDR3 is 16 amino acids long. CDR3 sequence: CASSLLDSQSTDTQYF. CDR3 DNA sequence: TGTGCCAGCAGCCTTCTGGACTCTCAGAGCACAGATACGCAGTATTTT.

The V gene is TRBV27, the J gene TRBJ1-2, with D perhaps matching TRBD1 (5 bases). The germline V gene has CDR1 MNHEY and CDR2 SMNVEV (reference sequence). The length of the CDR3 is 15 residues. V was trimmed by 0 bases and J by 4 bases, leaving 12 bases between them. This CDR3 reads CASSLSGGVGYGYTF. Here the CDR3 DNA reads TGTGCCAGCAGTTTATCCGGGGGGGTCGGCTATGGCTACACCTTC.

This chain uses TRBV4-1 with TRBJ1-2, with 9 nucleotides matching TRBD1. Per the germline V gene, CDR1 is MGHRA and CDR2 is YSYEKL. V shed 4 bases, J shed 2 bases, and the junction held 2 bases outside the gene matches. The CDR3 length is 14 residues. CDR3 sequence: CASSRQGDNYGYTF. DNA of the CDR3: TGCGCCAGCAGCCGACAGGGGGACAACTATGGCTACACCTTC.

The chain recombines TRBV5-1 with TRBJ1-6; the match to TRBD1 covers 9 bases. V lost 2 bases to trimming and J lost 7 bases; unmatched junction nucleotides: 7. The germline gives CDR1 SGHRS, CDR2 YFSETQ. The CDR3 sequence is 16 residues long. CDR3 in amino acids: CASSFRQGGQNSPLHF. CDR3 DNA: TGCGCCAGCAGCTTTCGACAGGGGGGTCAAAATTCACCCCTCCACTTT.

This rearrangement joins TRBV5-5 to TRBJ2-7, with D possibly being TRBD2 (6 bases). V gave up 0 bases and J gave up 4 bases, with 8 bases separating them. Per germline, CDR1 SGHKS and CDR2 YYEKEE (reference sequence). The CDR3 extends over 13 amino acids. The CDR3 sequence: CASSLGAGYEQYV. CDR3 in DNA: TGTGCCAGCAGCTTGGGGGCGGGGTACGAGCAGTACGTC.

The V call is TRBV5-6, the J call TRBJ1-5, with D hard to call. The V end lost 2 bases, the J end lost 0 bases, and 6 bases lay between the germline ends. Germline V CDR1 and CDR2: SGHDT, YYEEEE. The CDR3 has 14 amino acids. The DNA of the CDR3 is TGTGCCAGCAGCTTACAGTATAGCAATCAGCCCCAGCATTTT. It translates to CASSLQYSNQPQHF.